This TCR beta chain was captured by sequencing in a study of identical twins. The CDR3 consists of 16 residues. Germline V lookup: CDR1 MNHEY, CDR2 SVGAGI. The V gene lost 2 bases and the J gene lost 2 bases, with 13 bases spanning the gap. Study conclusions and caveats: Invariant MAIT and iNKT cells could partly confound zero-insertion analyses. The same donors were not followed; conclusions instead depended on cross-sectional statistical analysis.

A universal primer binding site was introduced by template switching. The final cDNA contained unique molecular identifiers. TCRdb redid the calling of the 5' RACE reads with MiXCR, one entry per CDR3 protein. The data hold around 510,000 distinct CDR3 sequences, with around 15% observed a single time. This clonotype was recorded a few times. Its matching antigen is unknown. These records were also assigned to another study, of yellow fever vaccine responses in identical twins. Per that paper: After vaccination, twins' T cell response reportedly seemed partly convergent, partly personalized.

V is TRBV6-5 and J is TRBJ2-1; D tentatively reads TRBD1 or TRBD2 (5 bases each). Sample: CD4+ T cells sorted from blood. This receptor was taken from a woman aged 18 to 35 in good health. CDR3 bases: TGTGCCAGCAGTTACACTTTTGGGGGTCCCTACAATGAGCAGTTCTTC. Translating it yields CASSYTFGGPYNEQFF.